The next 12 T cell receptor beta chains were all read from a single sample in a study of CD4 T cells in relation to SARS-CoV-2 and coronaviruses. Data came from immunoSEQ multiplex PCR; TCRdb stores just in-frame clones and leaves some out. The sample contains about 18,000 clones, almost 80% of which appear only once. Unexposed donor CD4+ T cells date from 2011-2018, before the COVID-19 pandemic. The cells were cultured for 10 days before CD4+ T cells were isolated. These receptors lack a known antigen. Sample: CD4+ T cells from PBMCs, cultured in vitro. Receptors originate from a human donor in good health.

The chain carries TRBV19 and TRBJ2-7; 9 positions match TRBD1. Germline assignment: CDR1 LNHDA and CDR2 SQIVND (reference sequence). The J segment lost 4 bases and the V segment lost 7 bases, leaving 8 bases of the junction unmatched. This CDR3 spans 14 amino acids. CDR3 in amino acids: CASNAGQGRYEQYF. The CDR3 region has the DNA TGTGCCAGTAATGCAGGACAGGGGAGGTACGAGCAGTACTTC.

The chain joins TRBV6-1 to TRBJ1-4; perhaps TRBD1 as D (5 bases). V dropped 2 bases and J dropped 8 bases, with 15 bases sitting between them. This CDR3 is 15 amino acids long. Germline V gene sequence: CDR1 MNHNS, CDR2 SASEGT. The CDR3 reads CASSESGTRREKLFF. CDR3 nucleotide sequence: TGTGCCAGCAGTGAATCAGGGACCCGCCGGGAAAAACTGTTTTTT.

V usage is TRBV9 and J usage is TRBJ1-6; D might be TRBD1 (6 bases). This CDR3 region has 16 residues. Germline V lookup: CDR1 SGDLS, CDR2 YYNGEE. Trimming pared 0 bases from V and 7 bases from J, leaving 14 bases between. CDR3 bases: TGTGCCAGCAGCGTAGAGGGCCAGGGGATAAATTCACCCCTCCACTTT. This codes for CASSVEGQGINSPLHF. Looking up the rest from reference TRBV9 and TRBJ1-6 gives the full variable domain: DSGVTQTPKHLITATGQRVTLRCSPRSGDLSVYWYQQSLDQGLQFLIQYYNGEERAKGNILERFSAQQFPDLHSELNLSSLELGDSALYFCASSVEGQGINSPLHFGNGTRLTVT.

The sample holds one count of this clone. V usage is TRBV24-1 and J usage is TRBJ2-2, with D possibly matching TRBD2 (6 bases). Between the trimmed V and J ends, which lost 7 bases and 1 base, there was a span of 12 bases. CDR1 and CDR2 (germline): KGHDR, SFDVKD. The CDR3 is made up of 15 amino acids. CDR3 in amino acids: CATRRGGQNTGELFF. The DNA for the CDR3 is TGTGCCACCAGGAGGGGAGGCCAGAACACCGGGGAGCTGTTTTTT.

CDR3: CASSLRLALSTDTQYF. DNA for the CDR3: TGTGCCAGCAGTTTGAGACTAGCGCTCAGCACAGATACGCAGTATTTT. The chain is built from TRBV27 and TRBJ2-3; 8 nucleotides line up with TRBD2. The CDR3 is 16 residues long. Germline CDR1 reads MNHEY; CDR2 reads SMNVEV (reference sequence). With 3 bases clipped from V and 0 bases from J, the junction kept 5 bases outside the gene matches.

CDR3 DNA sequence: TGTGCCAGCTCACCCAATGGGGTTGCGGACTATGGCTACACCTTC. Translation gives CASSPNGVADYGYTF. The V gene is TRBV18, the J gene TRBJ1-2, with unresolved D. The CDR3 is made up of 15 amino acids. Trimming shortened V by 3 bases and J by 3 bases, and 14 bases separated the two germline ends. Germline-derived CDR1 and CDR2 are KGHSH and LQKENI.

The chain has TRBV21-1 and TRBJ2-7; TRBD2, the table's D call, lacks a check against the DNA. TRBV21-1 is flagged as a pseudogene. CDR3 length equals 21 residues. DNA for the CDR3: TGTGCCAGCAGCAAATACCCGAGTACGGCGACTAGCGGGCCGAGCTCCTACGAGCAGTACTTC. Translating it yields CASSKYPSTATSGPSSYEQYF.

The chain links TRBV27 to TRBJ2-6, with D unclear. Germline lookup yields CDR1 MNHEY and CDR2 SMNVEV (reference sequence). Trimming removed 3 bases from V and 0 bases from J, with 18 bases in between. The CDR3 covers 19 residues. The CDR3 spells CASSLREATPSSGANVLTF. Here the CDR3 DNA reads TGTGCCAGCAGTTTGCGAGAGGCGACGCCAAGCTCTGGGGCCAACGTCCTGACTTTC.

The chain carries TRBV14 and TRBJ1-5, with a possible D match to TRBD1 (5 bases). This CDR3 comprises 17 residues. Germline CDR1 SGHDN, CDR2 FVKESK. V lost 0 bases, J lost 5 bases, and 17 bases lay in between. CDR3 amino acids: CASSQEIGRVGYQPQHF. In nucleotides, the CDR3 is TGTGCCAGCAGCCAAGAGATAGGCAGGGTCGGTTATCAGCCCCAGCATTTT.

A word on this clone: Other DNA sequences from this sample encode an identical CDR3 as well. This chain links TRBV6-4 with TRBJ2-1; 11 bases are a match to TRBD2. This CDR3 region has 15 residues. V lost 0 bases to trimming and J lost 6 bases; unmatched junction nucleotides: 1. Germline V gene lookup returns CDR1 MRHNA and CDR2 SNTAGT. Written as DNA, the CDR3 is TGTGCCAGCAGTGACTCAACTAGCGGGAGCAATGAGCAGTTCTTC. It is translated as CASSDSTSGSNEQFF.

This rearrangement joins TRBV6-5 to TRBJ1-2; D remains unclear. This CDR3 region has 13 residues. CDR1 MNHEY and CDR2 SVGAGI come from the germline V gene. The V end was cut by 4 bases, the J end by 0 bases, with 6 bases between. The DNA for the CDR3 is TGTGCCAGCAGTTCCCCACCTAACTATGGCTACACCTTC. Translated, it gives CASSSPPNYGYTF.

The V and J genes are TRBV3-1 (or the pseudogene TRBV3-2) and TRBJ2-5, with TRBD1 matching over 9 bases. The CDR3 is 16 residues long. Unmatched junction bases numbered 6, after V lost 0 bases and J lost 4 bases. Per the germline V gene, CDR1 is LGHDT and CDR2 is YNNKEL (reference sequence). CDR3 amino acids: CASSQDPGQGGETQYF. The CDR3 bases are TGTGCCAGCAGCCAAGATCCGGGACAGGGTGGAGAGACCCAGTACTTC.